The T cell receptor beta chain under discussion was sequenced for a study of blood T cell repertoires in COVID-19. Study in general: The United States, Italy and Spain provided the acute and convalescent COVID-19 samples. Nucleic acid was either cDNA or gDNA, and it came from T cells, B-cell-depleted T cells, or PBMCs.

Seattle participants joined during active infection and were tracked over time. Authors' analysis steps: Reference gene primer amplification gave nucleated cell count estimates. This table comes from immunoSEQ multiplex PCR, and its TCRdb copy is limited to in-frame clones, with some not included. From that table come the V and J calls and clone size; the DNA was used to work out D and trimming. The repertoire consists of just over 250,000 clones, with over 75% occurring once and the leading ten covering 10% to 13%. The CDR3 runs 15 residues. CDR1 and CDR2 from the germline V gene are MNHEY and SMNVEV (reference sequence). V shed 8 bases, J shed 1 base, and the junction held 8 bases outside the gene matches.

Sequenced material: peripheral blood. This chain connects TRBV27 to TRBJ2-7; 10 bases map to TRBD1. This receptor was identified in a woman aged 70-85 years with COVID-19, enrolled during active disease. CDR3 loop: CASHRQGARSYEQYF. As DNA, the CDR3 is TGTGCCAGCCACAGACAGGGGGCTAGGTCCTACGAGCAGTACTTC.